This T cell receptor (beta chain) was sequenced for a study of OX40 agonist ivuxolimab in advanced cancers. Study results and limitations: Partial responders treated at 0.1-3.0 mg/kg exhibited clonal expansion among the lowest measured.

Assay used: immunoSEQ multiplex PCR; TCRdb lists only in-frame clones, some missing. This sample has tens of thousands of clones, with roughly 89% found just once. Notes on this clone: Antigen specificity is unknown.

The trim removed 7 bases at V and 2 bases at J, leaving 4 bases unmatched. Germline CDR1 is SGDLS and CDR2 is YYNGEE. The CDR3 covers 13 residues. Patients had blood sampled at baseline and again on cycle 4 day 1 and cycle 7 day 1. The source of this sequence is an adult with an advanced solid tumor such as melanoma, head and neck, liver or kidney cancer. The sequenced sample was CD4+ or CD8+ T cells sorted from blood, obtained in a trial of the OX40 agonist ivuxolimab. V is TRBV9 and J is TRBJ2-3; 7 positions agree with TRBD2. This CDR3 is CASSGGSTDTQYF. The CDR3 bases are TGTGCCAGCTCGGGGGGATCCACAGATACGCAGTATTTT.